This T cell receptor beta chain originates from a study of blood T cell repertoires in COVID-19. This clone showed up just a few times. Method: immunoSEQ multiplex PCR; TCRdb's copy keeps in-frame clones and lacks some. The data hold 150,000 to 200,000 clones, with about four fifths observed a single time. The germline V gene has CDR1 SGHAT and CDR2 FQNNGV. There are 16 residues in the CDR3. The V end was cut by 1 base, the J end by 0 bases, with 12 bases between. Recovered Cohort 3 donors showed two negative PCRs, clearance, or symptom resolution. The specimen was PBMCs or T cells enriched from blood (not recorded which). This clonotype was sampled from a woman aged 60-75 years who had recovered from COVID-19. The rearrangement joins TRBV11-2 to TRBJ1-2, with D maybe TRBD1 (5 bases). As DNA, the CDR3 is TGTGCCAGCAGCTTAGTCACAGGCTCCACTAACTATGGCTACACCTTC. It yields the protein CASSLVTGSTNYGYTF. The full variable domain, completed using reference TRBV11-2 and TRBJ1-2, is EAGVAQSPRYKIIEKRQSVAFWCNPISGHATLYWYQQILGQGPKLLIQFQNNGVVDDSQLPKDRFSAERLKGVDSTLKIQPAKLEDSAVYLCASSLVTGSTNYGYTFGSGTRLTVV.